Here is one T cell receptor (beta chain) with its context. This may come from a read error, since a much larger clone is one base off. The sample is drawn from a study of regulatory T cells in long-lasting Graves disease. Time point reported: newly diagnosed GD, antithyroid drugs for less than 3 months. Isolated PBMC RNA provided the starting material for the TCR library. The CDR3 is made up of 16 amino acids. Germline V gives CDR1 SGHVS, CDR2 FQNEAQ. Trimming removed 5 bases at V and 0 bases at J, with 14 bases between. In building TCR beta libraries, iRepertoire HTBI primers were used together with Arm-PCR of CDR3 regions. MiXCR was run by TCRdb on the multiplex PCR reads, yielding one entry per CDR3 protein. The repertoire holds 500,000 to 700,000 distinct CDR3 sequences, with roughly 15% as singletons. The sample was also linked to a second study, of T cells in Graves' hyperthyroidism and ophthalmopathy. This second study says: The HTBI primer set served for first-round RT-PCR of the TCR CDR3.

This TCR came from a woman under 40 with Graves disease. The input for sequencing was peripheral blood mononuclear cells (PBMCs), taken at new diagnosis, from a patient treated with antithyroid drugs. The chain joins TRBV7-8 to TRBJ1-5, with D possibly matching TRBD1 (6 bases). The CDR3 DNA reads TGTGCCAGCAGCCCGGAAGGGGGTTATAGCAATCAGCCCCAGCATTTT. Translated, it gives CASSPEGGYSNQPQHF.